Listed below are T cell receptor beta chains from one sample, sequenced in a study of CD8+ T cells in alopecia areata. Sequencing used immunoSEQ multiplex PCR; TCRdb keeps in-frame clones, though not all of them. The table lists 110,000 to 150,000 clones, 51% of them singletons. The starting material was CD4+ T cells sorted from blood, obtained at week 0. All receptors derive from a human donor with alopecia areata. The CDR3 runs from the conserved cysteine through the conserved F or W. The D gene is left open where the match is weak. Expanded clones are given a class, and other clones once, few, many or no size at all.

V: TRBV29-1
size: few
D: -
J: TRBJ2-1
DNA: TGCAGCGTTGAGCAGGCCTTATCCTACAATGAGCAGTTCTTC
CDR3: CSVEQALSYNEQFF

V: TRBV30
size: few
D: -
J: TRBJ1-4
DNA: TGTGCCTGGAGCCGGAGCGGGCTTTCTAATGAAAAACTGTTTTTT
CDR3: CAWSRSGLSNEKLFF

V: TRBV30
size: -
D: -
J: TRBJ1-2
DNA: TGTGCCTGGAGTGCGGGGGCTAACTATGGCTACACCTTC
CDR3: CAWSAGANYGYTF

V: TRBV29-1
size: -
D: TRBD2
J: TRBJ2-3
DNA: TGCAGCGTTGAATCTTCTCTAGCGGATGACACAGATACGCAGTATTTT
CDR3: CSVESSLADDTDTQYF

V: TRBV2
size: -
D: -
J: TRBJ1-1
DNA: TGTGCCAACACCGGACATCCCAACACTGAAGCTTTCTTT
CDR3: CANTGHPNTEAFF

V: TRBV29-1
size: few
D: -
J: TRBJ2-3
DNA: TGCAGCGTTGAAATTCCCCCCGCTGACCCGCAGTATTTT
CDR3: CSVEIPPADPQYF

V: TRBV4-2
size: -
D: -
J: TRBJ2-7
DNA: TGTGCCAGCAGCCAAGATTTACCGGGAGACACTACTAACTACGAGCAGTACTTC
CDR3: CASSQDLPGDTTNYEQYF

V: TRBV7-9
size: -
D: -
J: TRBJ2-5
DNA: TGTGCCAGCAGCTTAGACAGCTTCCAAGAGACCCAGTACTTC
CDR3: CASSLDSFQETQYF

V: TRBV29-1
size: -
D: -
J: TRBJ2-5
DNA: TGCAGCGTTTTCAGCCCCGGGGGAGAGACCCAGTACTTC
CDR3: CSVFSPGGETQYF

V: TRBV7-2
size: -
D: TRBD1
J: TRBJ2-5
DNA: TGTGCCAGCAGCCCACGGACAGGGGATGAGACCCAGTACTTC
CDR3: CASSPRTGDETQYF